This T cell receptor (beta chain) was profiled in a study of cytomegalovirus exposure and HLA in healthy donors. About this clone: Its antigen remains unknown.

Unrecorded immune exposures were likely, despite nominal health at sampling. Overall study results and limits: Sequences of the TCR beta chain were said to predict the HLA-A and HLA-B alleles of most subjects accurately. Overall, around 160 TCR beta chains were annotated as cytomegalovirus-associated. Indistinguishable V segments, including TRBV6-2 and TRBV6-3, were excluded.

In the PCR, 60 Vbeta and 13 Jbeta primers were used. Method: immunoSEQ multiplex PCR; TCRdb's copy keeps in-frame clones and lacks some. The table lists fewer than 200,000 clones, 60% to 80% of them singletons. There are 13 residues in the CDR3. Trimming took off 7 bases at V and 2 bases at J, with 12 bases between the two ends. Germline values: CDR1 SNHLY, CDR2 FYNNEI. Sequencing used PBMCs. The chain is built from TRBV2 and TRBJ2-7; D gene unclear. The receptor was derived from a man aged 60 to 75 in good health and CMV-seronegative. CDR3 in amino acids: CASKTTGTYEQYF. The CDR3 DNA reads TGTGCCAGCAAAACGACTGGAACCTACGAGCAGTACTTC.